This TCR beta chain was recorded in a study of blood T cell repertoires in COVID-19. Study at large: Samples of COVID-19 (acute and convalescent) were obtained from the United States, Italy and Spain. T cells, B-cell-depleted T cells, or PBMCs provided the cDNA or gDNA that served as material.

In the original analysis: By means of reference gene primer amplification, nucleated cell counts were estimated. Clones were read by immunoSEQ multiplex PCR, and TCRdb kept only the in-frame ones, dropping some. Clone size and the V and J calls come from that table; the DNA yielded D and trimming. The table records 180,000 or so clones, about 75% of them present only once. Germline V gives CDR1 SGHDN, CDR2 FVKESK. Trimming pared 3 bases from V and 0 bases from J, leaving 11 bases between. This CDR3 has 16 residues. The sequenced sample consisted of peripheral blood. The V gene is TRBV14, the J gene TRBJ2-2; weak D call: TRBD2 (7 bases). The receptor was derived from a woman aged 45-65 years with active or convalescent COVID-19. CDR3 in amino acids: CASSHGGPTNTGELFF. The CDR3 bases are TGTGCCAGCAGCCACGGGGGGCCGACGAACACCGGGGAGCTGTTTTTT.